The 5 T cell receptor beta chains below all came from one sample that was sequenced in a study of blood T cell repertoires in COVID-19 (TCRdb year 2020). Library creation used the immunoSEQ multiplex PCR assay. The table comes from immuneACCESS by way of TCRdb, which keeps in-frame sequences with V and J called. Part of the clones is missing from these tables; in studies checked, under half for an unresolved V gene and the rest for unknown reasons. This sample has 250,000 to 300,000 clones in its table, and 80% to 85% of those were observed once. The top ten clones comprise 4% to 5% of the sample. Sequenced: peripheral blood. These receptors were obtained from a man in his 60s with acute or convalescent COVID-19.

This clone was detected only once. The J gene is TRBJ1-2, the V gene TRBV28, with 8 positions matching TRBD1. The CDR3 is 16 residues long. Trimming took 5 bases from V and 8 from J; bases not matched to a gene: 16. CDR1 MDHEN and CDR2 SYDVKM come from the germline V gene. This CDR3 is CASSGQGTPGLGGYTF. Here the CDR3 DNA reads TGTGCCAGCAGTGGACAGGGAACACCCGGTTTGGGCGGCTACACCTTC.

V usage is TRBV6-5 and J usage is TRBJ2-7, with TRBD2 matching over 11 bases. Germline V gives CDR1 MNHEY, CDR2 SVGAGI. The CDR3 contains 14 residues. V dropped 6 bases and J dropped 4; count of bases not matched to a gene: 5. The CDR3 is CASSTSGSRYEQYF. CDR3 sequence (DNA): TGTGCCAGCAGCACTAGCGGGAGTCGGTACGAGCAGTACTTC.

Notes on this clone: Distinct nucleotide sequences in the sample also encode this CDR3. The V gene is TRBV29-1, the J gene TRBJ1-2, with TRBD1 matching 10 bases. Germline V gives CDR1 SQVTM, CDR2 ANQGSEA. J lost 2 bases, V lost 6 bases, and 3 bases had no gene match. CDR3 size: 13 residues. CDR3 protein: CSVVGQGNYGYTF. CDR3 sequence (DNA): TGCAGCGTCGTGGGACAGGGGAACTATGGCTACACCTTC.

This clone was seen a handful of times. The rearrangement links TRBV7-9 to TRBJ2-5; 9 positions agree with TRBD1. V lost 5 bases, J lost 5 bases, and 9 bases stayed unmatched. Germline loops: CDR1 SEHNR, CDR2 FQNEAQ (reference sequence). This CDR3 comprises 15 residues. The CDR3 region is CASSTDRGAWETQYF. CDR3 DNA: TGTGCCAGCAGCACGGACAGGGGAGCTTGGGAGACCCAGTACTTC.

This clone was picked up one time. CDR3 in DNA: TGCGCCAGCAGCTTGGCCGGGGAGAACCTACCCACTGAAGCTTTCTTT. It encodes CASSLAGENLPTEAFF. V gene TRBV5-1 combines with J gene TRBJ1-1; D uncertain. V lost 0 bases and J lost 4, with 16 bases in between. Looked up from germline, CDR1 is SGHRS and CDR2 is YFSETQ. The CDR3 sequence is 16 residues long.